This entry is about one T cell receptor (beta chain). What it binds is unknown. These data are taken from a study of OX40 agonist ivuxolimab in advanced cancers. Across the whole study: Males comprised about 78% of the group, whose mean age was approximately 60 years (range 23 to 79). Study-wide findings and caveats: Clonal expansion was seen in CD4+ and CD8+ blood T cells by week 6 at 0.1 to 3.0 mg/kg. On average, a greater number of expanded clones characterised CD8+ T cells relative to CD4+.

Germline CDR1 and CDR2: SGHNT and YENEEA. Trimming pared 5 bases from V and 4 bases from J, leaving 5 bases between. The CDR3 contains 12 residues. Cycle 7 day 1, cycle 4 day 1, and baseline were the timepoints at which blood was sampled. Sequenced by immunoSEQ multiplex PCR; TCRdb stores in-frame clones only, minus some. The table lists nearly 60,000 clones, roughly 88% of them singletons. The TCR was taken from an adult with an advanced solid tumor such as melanoma, head and neck, liver or kidney cancer. This rearrangement joins TRBV11-3 to TRBJ2-2; D may be TRBD1 or TRBD2 (5 bases each). The material was CD4+ or CD8+ T cells sorted from blood, obtained in a trial of the OX40 agonist ivuxolimab. The CDR3 coding sequence is TGTGCCAGCAGCGGGGGCACCGGGGAGCTGTTTTTT. Amino acid sequence: CASSGGTGELFF. The full variable domain, in which reference TRBV11-3 and TRBJ2-2 provide the parts outside the CDR3, is EAGVVQSPRYKIIEKKQPVAFWCNPISGHNTLYWYLQNLGQGPELLIRYENEEAVDDSQLPKDRFSAERLKGVDSTLKIQPAELGDSAVYLCASSGGTGELFFGEGSRLTVL.